Shown below are 10 T cell receptor beta chains from a single sample sequenced in a study of multiple sclerosis patients with progressive multifocal leukoencephalopathy. Produced via immunoSEQ multiplex PCR; TCRdb's table is partial and in-frame only. The sample consists of 25,000 to 30,000 clones, around 91% of them appearing once. As for time point: about 13 months of natalizumab therapy. The sample consisted of PBMCs, taken from a patient treated with natalizumab. The receptors shown here come from a human donor with multiple sclerosis.

The genes are TRBV4-1 and TRBJ1-1; D remains unclear. V lost 3 bases, J lost 5 bases, and 10 bases lay in between. The germline V gene has CDR1 MGHRA and CDR2 YSYEKL. The CDR3 runs 13 residues. CDR3 in DNA: TGCGCCAGCAGCCATTACATTTTAACTGAAGCTTTCTTT. Translating it yields CASSHYILTEAFF.

The rearrangement uses TRBV5-4 and TRBJ2-3; 16 bases are a match to TRBD2. With 5 bases clipped from V and 6 bases from J, the junction kept 6 bases outside the gene matches. Germline-derived CDR1 and CDR2 are SGHNT and YYREEE (reference sequence). The CDR3 has 16 residues. CDR3 amino acids: CASRPPGLAGGDTQYF. The CDR3 nucleotides read TGTGCCAGCAGACCACCGGGACTAGCGGGGGGGGATACGCAGTATTTT.

This chain uses TRBV28 with TRBJ1-5, with 8 bases matching TRBD1. The CDR3 spans 14 residues. Germline V gives CDR1 MDHEN, CDR2 SYDVKM. The junction had 4 bases not matched to a gene; V was cut back by 4 bases and J by 5 bases. This CDR3 is CASSSRTGYQPQHF. The CDR3, as DNA: TGTGCCAGCAGTTCTAGGACAGGGTATCAGCCCCAGCATTTT.

This rearrangement joins TRBV4-3 to TRBJ1-4, with D possibly being TRBD1 (5 bases). The CDR3 spans 16 residues. V was clipped by 0 bases and J by 7 bases, with 15 bases between them. Looked up from germline, CDR1 is LGHNA and CDR2 is YSLEER. The CDR3 nucleotides read TGCGCCAGCAGCCAAGATCCCCAGGGAGAGGGTGAAAAACTGTTTTTT. It codes for CASSQDPQGEGEKLFF.

The V gene is TRBV18, the J gene TRBJ2-6; no definite D call. Deletions cut 2 bases from V and 2 bases from J, with 7 bases between. There are 15 residues in the CDR3. Germline CDR1 reads KGHSH; CDR2 reads LQKENI. The CDR3 coding sequence is TGTGCCAGCTCACCAGCGGTAGCTGGGGCCAACGTCCTGACTTTC. This codes for CASSPAVAGANVLTF.

V gene TRBV11-2 combines with J gene TRBJ2-1; TRBD2 agrees at 8 bases. CDR1 and CDR2 (germline): SGHAT, FQNNGV. With 1 base clipped from V and 10 bases from J, the junction kept 12 bases outside the gene matches. This CDR3 spans 16 amino acids. For the CDR3, the DNA is TGTGCCAGCAGCTTAGTTCGGCGTCGGGGGGGCGAGGAGCAGTTCTTC. This sequence encodes CASSLVRRRGGEEQFF. The complete variable domain, with remaining parts taken from reference TRBV11-2 and TRBJ2-1, reads EAGVAQSPRYKIIEKRQSVAFWCNPISGHATLYWYQQILGQGPKLLIQFQNNGVVDDSQLPKDRFSAERLKGVDSTLKIQPAKLEDSAVYLCASSLVRRRGGEEQFFGPGTRLTVL.

The rearrangement links TRBV7-9 to TRBJ1-1; a possible D gene is TRBD1 (5 bases). There are 16 residues in the CDR3. Trimming took off 0 bases at V and 7 bases at J, with 18 bases between the two ends. Per germline, CDR1 SEHNR and CDR2 FQNEAQ (reference sequence). CDR3 nucleotide sequence: TGTGCCAGCAGCTTAGCATGGGCCGAAGGGGATATTGAAGCTTTCTTT. Translated: CASSLAWAEGDIEAFF.

The chain carries TRBV5-1 and TRBJ2-1, with 14 nucleotides matching TRBD2. V shed 4 bases and J 6 bases; nucleotides not matched to a gene: 6. Germline assignment: CDR1 SGHRS and CDR2 YFSETQ. CDR3 size: 16 residues. The CDR3: CASSEGLAGALNEQFF. In DNA form, the CDR3 reads TGCGCCAGCAGCGAGGGACTAGCGGGGGCCCTCAATGAGCAGTTCTTC.

The V gene is TRBV5-5, the J gene TRBJ2-6, with a weak D call TRBD2 (5 bases). CDR1 and CDR2 from the germline V gene are SGHKS and YYEKEE (reference sequence). The CDR3 is 16 amino acids. Trimming cost V 0 bases and J 4 bases, with 11 bases left between them. CDR3 region: CASSLARVAGANVLTF. In nucleotides, the CDR3 is TGTGCCAGCAGCTTGGCGCGGGTCGCGGGGGCCAACGTCCTGACTTTC.

The CDR3 protein is CASSLSTRLLFF. The CDR3 region has the DNA TGCGCCAGCAGCTTGAGTACGCGCCTTCTGTTCTTC. The chain recombines TRBV5-1 with TRBJ2-1; D not certain. There are 12 residues in the CDR3. Germline loops: CDR1 SGHRS, CDR2 YFSETQ. With 1 base removed from V and 15 bases from J, the gap between germline ends came to 14 bases.